Below, 18 T cell receptor beta chains from the same sample are listed, as sequenced in a study of T-cell memory formation after mild COVID-19. TCRdb re-called the 5' RACE reads with MiXCR, one entry per CDR3 protein. The table includes roughly 130,000 distinct CDR3 sequences, over 15% detected once. What was sequenced was PBMCs or a T cell subset sorted from them (not recorded which). These receptors were obtained from a man between 18 and 29 years old who had mild COVID-19 (a few samples of this study predate the infection). Cell type and time point are not known.

This clonotype came up many times. This sequence joins TRBV7-2 and TRBJ2-3; D gene ambiguous. The germline CDR1 and CDR2 sequences are SGHTA and FQGNSA. Between the trimmed V and J ends, which lost 1 base and 1 base, there was a span of 9 bases. This CDR3 contains 15 residues. The CDR3 region is CASSLVVFGTDTQYF. The DNA of the CDR3 is TGTGCCAGCAGCTTAGTAGTGTTCGGCACAGATACGCAGTATTTT. Full variable domain (outside the CDR3, taken from reference TRBV7-2 and TRBJ2-3): GAGVSQSPSNKVTEKGKDVELRCDPISGHTALYWYRQSLGQGLEFLIYFQGNSAPDKSGLPSDRFSAERTGGSVSTLTIQRTQQEDSAVYLCASSLVVFGTDTQYFGPGTRLTVL.

Remarks on this clonotype: One end of the junction varies from germline; a read error may be responsible. The rearrangement links TRBV5-6 to TRBJ2-1; no reliable D call. The CDR3 has 11 residues. Looked up from germline, CDR1 is SGHDT and CDR2 is YYEEEE. The CDR3 DNA reads TGTGACAGCAGCGTCCTCGGTGAGCAGTTCTTC. It is translated as CDSSVLGEQFF.

There are a few counts of this clonotype. The chain carries TRBV18 and TRBJ1-2; 7 nucleotides match TRBD1. Per germline, CDR1 KGHSH and CDR2 LQKENI. Germline trimming cut 0 bases from V and 4 bases from J; bases unmatched to any gene: 5. The CDR3 runs to 15 residues. The CDR3 DNA reads TGTGCCAGCTCACCACCCCACAGGGGAGTCTATGGCTACACCTTC. Its translation is CASSPPHRGVYGYTF.

The V call is TRBV4-1, the J call TRBJ1-1; D not certain. Germline V gives CDR1 MGHRA, CDR2 YSYEKL. V gave up 4 bases and J gave up 2 bases, with 8 bases separating them. This CDR3 is built from 13 residues. Written as DNA, the CDR3 is TGCGCCAGCAGCCCTTCATACAACACTGAAGCTTTCTTT. Translated: CASSPSYNTEAFF.

The V gene is TRBV7-3, the J gene TRBJ2-3; perhaps TRBD2 as D (5 bases). Germline loops: CDR1 SGHTA, CDR2 FQGTGA. This CDR3 is 16 amino acids long. Trimming took off 0 bases at V and 2 bases at J, with 12 bases between the two ends. CDR3 nucleotide sequence: TGTGCCAGCAGCTTAACCGCGGAGGCTTTCACAGATACGCAGTATTTT. Translation: CASSLTAEAFTDTQYF.

This clonotype was counted a few times. The chain employs TRBV13 and TRBJ2-3; the D is unclear. Per germline, CDR1 PRHDT and CDR2 FYEKMQ (reference sequence). This CDR3 is 14 amino acids long. V dropped 4 bases and J dropped 4 bases, with 12 bases sitting between them. The CDR3 sequence is CASSSPISADTQYF. CDR3 nucleotides: TGTGCCAGCAGCTCCCCCATCAGCGCAGATACGCAGTATTTT.

J is TRBJ2-1 and V is TRBV10-1; the D gene is possibly TRBD1 (6 bases). Looked up from germline, CDR1 is WNHNN and CDR2 is SYGVQD (reference sequence). The V and J ends lost 8 bases and 3 bases respectively, with 11 bases between them. The CDR3 length is 13 residues. The CDR3 region is CASGQRVYNEQFF. As DNA, the CDR3 is TGCGCCAGCGGACAGAGAGTCTACAATGAGCAGTTCTTC.

This chain links TRBV9 with TRBJ1-6; D not certain. Deletions cut 0 bases from V and 7 bases from J, with 8 bases between. The CDR3 has 14 residues. Germline CDR1 SGDLS, CDR2 YYNGEE. CDR3 residues: CASSVGGDNSPLHF. CDR3 nucleotides: TGTGCCAGCAGCGTAGGCGGCGACAATTCACCCCTCCACTTT.

In this sample, this clonotype turned up a few times. V and J are TRBV30 and TRBJ1-1; no reliable D call. Germline V CDR1 and CDR2: GTSNPN, SVGIG (reference sequence). This CDR3 has 11 residues. Trimming shortened V by 2 bases and J by 10 bases, and 11 bases separated the two germline ends. The CDR3 DNA reads TGTGCCTGGAGTTCCCGCATAACAGCTTTCTTT. As protein: CAWSSRITAFF. The full variable domain, with the rest looked up from reference TRBV30 and TRBJ1-1, is SQTIHQWPATLVQPVGSPLSLECTVEGTSNPNLYWYRQAAGRGLQLLFYSVGIGQISSEVPQNLSASRPQDRQFILSSKKLLLSDSGFYLCAWSSRITAFFGQGTRLTVV.

This clonotype turned up a few times. The J gene is TRBJ2-1, the V gene TRBV5-6; 8 nucleotides align to TRBD1. The CDR3 extends over 13 amino acids. Germline trimming cut 2 bases from V and 7 bases from J; bases unmatched to any gene: 2. Germline V gene lookup returns CDR1 SGHDT and CDR2 YYEEEE. CDR3 region: CASSFQGANEQFF. Here the CDR3 DNA reads TGTGCCAGCAGCTTTCAGGGGGCGAATGAGCAGTTCTTC.

The rearrangement joins TRBV7-2 to TRBJ1-5, with D unclear. Trimming removed 5 bases at V and 9 bases at J, with 14 bases between. This CDR3 contains 13 residues. Germline V gives CDR1 SGHTA, CDR2 FQGNSA. The CDR3 region has the DNA TGTGCCAGCAGCCTCGTTGGGGTCCGGCCCCAGCATTTT. This translates into CASSLVGVRPQHF.

The chain recombines TRBV7-3 with TRBJ1-2; 7 bases match TRBD1. The CDR3 runs 12 residues. V lost 4 bases and J lost 8; bases outside the gene matches: 4. Germline V lookup: CDR1 SGHTA, CDR2 FQGTGA. The DNA of the CDR3 is TGTGCCAGCAGCTCGACAGGGTTAGGCTACACCTTC. It codes for CASSSTGLGYTF. Complete variable domain (other parts from reference TRBV7-3 and TRBJ1-2): GAGVSQTPSNKVTEKGKYVELRCDPISGHTALYWYRQSLGQGPEFLIYFQGTGAADDSGLPNDRFFAVRPEGSVSTLKIQRTERGDSAVYLCASSSTGLGYTFGSGTRLTVV.

This clonotype was seen more than once but under ten times. J is TRBJ1-5 and V is TRBV12-3 or TRBV12-4; possibly TRBD1 for D (6 bases). This CDR3 contains 13 residues. The V end was cut by 6 bases, the J end by 7 bases, with 13 bases between. The CDR3 region is CASSRDTYQPQHF. In nucleotides, the CDR3 is TGTGCCAGCAGCCGGGACACATACCAGCCCCAGCATTTT.

The rearrangement links TRBV10-3 to TRBJ1-6; a possible D gene is TRBD1 (6 bases). CDR1 is ENHRY and CDR2 is SYGVKD in the germline V gene. Trimming cost V 9 bases and J 7 bases, with 13 bases left between them. The CDR3 covers 13 residues. The DNA for the CDR3 is TGTGCCATGACCGGGACACCGAATTCACCCCTCCACTTT. Its protein product is CAMTGTPNSPLHF.

This clonotype appeared many times. The chain joins TRBV7-9 to TRBJ2-1; no clear D gene. V was clipped by 5 bases and J by 4 bases, with 15 bases between them. Per the germline V gene, CDR1 is SEHNR and CDR2 is FQNEAQ (reference sequence). The CDR3 is made up of 15 amino acids. The CDR3 DNA reads as TGTGCCAGCAGCCCCAAGGACCCCACATACAATGAGCAGTTCTTC. This sequence encodes CASSPKDPTYNEQFF.

This clonotype was detected a few times. The chain's CDR3 is CASSYGYGGHNTQYF. CDR3 sequence (DNA): TGTGCCAGCAGTTACGGTTACGGGGGGCACAATACGCAGTATTTT. V usage is TRBV6-5 and J usage is TRBJ2-3; D is possibly TRBD2 (7 bases). The germline V and J ends were trimmed by 2 bases and 7 bases, with 16 bases remaining between them. The CDR3 sequence is 15 residues long. Germline V lookup: CDR1 MNHEY, CDR2 SVGAGI.

J is TRBJ1-2 and V is TRBV7-9; D unresolved. Germline V gene sequence: CDR1 SEHNR, CDR2 FQNEAQ (reference sequence). This CDR3 region has 12 residues. V lost 1 base and J 4 bases, leaving 4 bases between the germline ends. CDR3 in amino acids: CASSLVTYGYTF. The CDR3 DNA sequence: TGTGCCAGCAGCTTAGTTACCTATGGCTACACCTTC.

This clonotype showed up just a few times. The chain uses TRBV3-1 and TRBJ2-3, with 8 bases identical to TRBD2. From germline, CDR1 is LGHDT and CDR2 YNNKEL (reference sequence). The CDR3 covers 13 residues. The trim removed 8 bases at V and 6 bases at J, leaving 7 bases unmatched. The CDR3 region is CASQPGGRDTQYF. For the CDR3, the DNA is TGTGCCAGCCAACCGGGGGGGCGTGATACGCAGTATTTT.